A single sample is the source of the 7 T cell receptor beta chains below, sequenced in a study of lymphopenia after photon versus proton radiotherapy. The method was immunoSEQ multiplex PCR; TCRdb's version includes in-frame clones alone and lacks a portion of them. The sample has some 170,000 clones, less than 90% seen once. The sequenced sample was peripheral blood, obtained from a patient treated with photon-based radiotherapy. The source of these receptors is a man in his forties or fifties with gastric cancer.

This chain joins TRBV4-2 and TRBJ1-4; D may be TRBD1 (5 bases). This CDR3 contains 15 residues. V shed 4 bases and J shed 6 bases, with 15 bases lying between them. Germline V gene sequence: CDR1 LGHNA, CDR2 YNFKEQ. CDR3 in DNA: TGTGCCAGCAGCCCCGGGACTCAGCAACATGAAAAACTGTTTTTT. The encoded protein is CASSPGTQQHEKLFF.

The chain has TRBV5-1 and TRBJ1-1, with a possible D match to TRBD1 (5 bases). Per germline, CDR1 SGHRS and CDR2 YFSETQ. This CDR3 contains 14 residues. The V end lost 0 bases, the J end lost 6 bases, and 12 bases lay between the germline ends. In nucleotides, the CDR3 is TGCGCCAGCAGCTTGGAAGGTTCGGGGGCTGAAGCTTTCTTT. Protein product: CASSLEGSGAEAFF.

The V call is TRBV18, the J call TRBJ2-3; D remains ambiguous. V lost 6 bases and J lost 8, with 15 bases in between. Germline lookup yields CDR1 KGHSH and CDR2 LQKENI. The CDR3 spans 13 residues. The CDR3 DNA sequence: TGTGCCAGCTCCCCGCCGTTGACGGGTACGCAGTATTTT. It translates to CASSPPLTGTQYF. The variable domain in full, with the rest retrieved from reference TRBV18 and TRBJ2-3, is NAGVMQNPRHLVRRRGQEARLRCSPMKGHSHVYWYRQLPEEGLKFMVYLQKENIIDESGMPKERFSAEFPKEGPSILRIQQVVRGDSAAYFCASSPPLTGTQYFGPGTRLTVL.

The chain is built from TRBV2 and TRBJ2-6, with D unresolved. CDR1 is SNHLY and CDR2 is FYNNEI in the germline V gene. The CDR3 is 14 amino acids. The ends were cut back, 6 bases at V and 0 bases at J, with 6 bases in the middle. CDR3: CASRSDSGANVLTF. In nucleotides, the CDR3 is TGTGCCAGCAGGTCTGACTCTGGGGCCAACGTCCTGACTTTC.

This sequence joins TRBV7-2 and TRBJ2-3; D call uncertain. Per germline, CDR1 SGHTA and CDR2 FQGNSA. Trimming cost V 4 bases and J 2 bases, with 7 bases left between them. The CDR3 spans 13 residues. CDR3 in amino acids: CASSSGTTDTQYF. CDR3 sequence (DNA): TGTGCCAGCAGCTCAGGAACCACAGATACGCAGTATTTT.

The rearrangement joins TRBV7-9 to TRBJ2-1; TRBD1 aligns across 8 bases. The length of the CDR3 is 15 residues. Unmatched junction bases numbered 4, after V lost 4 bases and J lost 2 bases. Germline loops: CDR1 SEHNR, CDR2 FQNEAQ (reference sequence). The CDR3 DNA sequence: TGTGCCAGCAGCTACCGGACAGGGCCCTACAATGAGCAGTTCTTC. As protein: CASSYRTGPYNEQFF.

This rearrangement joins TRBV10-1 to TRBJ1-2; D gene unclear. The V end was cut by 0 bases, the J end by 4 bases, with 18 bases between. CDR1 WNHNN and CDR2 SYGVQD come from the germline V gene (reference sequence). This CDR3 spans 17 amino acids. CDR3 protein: CASSESIDSTGSYGYTF. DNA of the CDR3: TGCGCCAGCAGTGAGTCGATCGACTCGACTGGGAGCTATGGCTACACCTTC.